This T cell receptor beta chain was obtained from a study of Tregs in tolerant kidney transplant recipients. This clone was observed a single time. Sequencing was performed with immunoSEQ multiplex PCR; in TCRdb, only in-frame clones are kept and a portion is missing. Here the sample spans 74,000 or so clones, roughly nine tenths being singletons. The CDR3 runs to 15 residues. Looked up from germline, CDR1 is SGHAT and CDR2 is FQDESV (reference sequence). The V end was cut by 5 bases, the J end by 4 bases, with 17 bases between. Mixed chimerism was transient after nonmyeloablative marrow transplants from related graft donors.

This clonotype was sampled from a human patient who received a combined kidney and bone marrow transplant. The graft donor may have given rise to some T cells. The gene calls are TRBV11-1 and TRBJ1-2, with D possibly matching TRBD1 (5 bases). The starting material was CD4+ T cells from blood (PBMCs), obtained 24 months after the transplant. DNA of the CDR3: TGTGCCAGCAGCCGCCTGCGGGAGGGGAGCTATGGCTACACCTTC. It translates to CASSRLREGSYGYTF.